Sequencing of this TCR beta chain was carried out in a study of radiation and T cells in renal cell carcinoma. Study-wide results and limits: Irradiated tumors had higher TCR clonality than control tumors.

Looked up from germline, CDR1 is SGDLS and CDR2 is YYNGEE. The CDR3 runs 13 residues. V lost 4 bases and J lost 6, with 13 bases in between. Sample treatment: treatment-naive control, cytoreductive nephrectomy. The protocol was immunoSEQ multiplex PCR, while the TCRdb copy is restricted to in-frame clones and leaves out a portion. The table includes 25,000 or so clones, approximately 54% detected once. This clone is medium-sized in the sample. Its antigen is undetermined. Here the sequenced sample was tumor tissue, taken from a patient whose treatment was nephrectomy without radiotherapy. The rearrangement links TRBV9 to TRBJ1-1; perhaps TRBD1 as D (5 bases). The receptor's source is a human donor with renal cell carcinoma. The DNA of the CDR3 is TGTGCCAGCAGCACCTCAGGGCCCGCTGAAGCTTTCTTT. This encodes CASSTSGPAEAFF.